This T cell receptor beta chain was identified in a study of T cell changes during pregnancy in multiple sclerosis. The data were produced by immunoSEQ multiplex PCR, yet TCRdb's version contains in-frame clones alone and is incomplete. The profile covers fewer than 95,000 clones, with over 80% appearing a single time and about 4.5% taken by the ten largest. The CDR3 spans 13 residues. Trimming took 1 base from V and 6 from J, leaving 9 bases between them. The germline gives CDR1 LNHDA, CDR2 SQIVND (reference sequence). The sequence came from a female donor with multiple sclerosis, enrolled in a pregnancy study. This specimen was peripheral blood, taken in the first trimester of pregnancy. The chain combines TRBV19 with TRBJ1-1, with no clear D. This chain's CDR3 is CASSIVRNAEAFF. In DNA, the CDR3 is TGTGCCAGTAGTATAGTCAGAAACGCTGAAGCTTTCTTT. The entire variable domain, with the rest obtained from reference TRBV19 and TRBJ1-1, is as follows: DGGITQSPKYLFRKEGQNVTLSCEQNLNHDAMYWYRQDPGQGLRLIYYSQIVNDFQKGDIAEGYSVSREKKESFPLTVTSAQKNPTAFYLCASSIVRNAEAFFGQGTRLTVV.